Listed below are T cell receptor beta chains from one sample, sequenced in a study of somatic mutations in cytotoxic T cells in rheumatoid arthritis. Clones were read by immunoSEQ multiplex PCR, and TCRdb kept only the in-frame ones, dropping some. Found here are around 16,000 clones, around 82% of them singletons; the top ten hold over 15%. Sequencing input: CD8+ T cells sorted from blood. The receptors stem from a woman aged 50 to 60 with rheumatoid arthritis. Each CDR3 is given with its conserved first and last residue. The D gene is left open where the match is weak. Where a row states a size, it is once, few, many or the class of an expanded clone; other rows omit it.

size	D	V	J	CDR3	DNA
.	TRBD1	TRBV6-4	TRBJ2-5	CASSPSGTGQETQYF	TGTGCCAGCAGTCCCTCCGGGACAGGACAAGAGACCCAGTACTTC
.	.	TRBV6-1	TRBJ2-7	CASSEDTGNPSYEQYF	TGTGCCAGCAGTGAAGATACAGGGAATCCCTCCTACGAGCAGTACTTC
.	TRBD1	TRBV6-1	TRBJ2-7	CASSARQGPSIIYEQYF	TGTGCCAGCAGTGCCCGACAGGGACCGAGTATAATCTACGAGCAGTACTTC
.	.	TRBV29-1	TRBJ2-1	CSLSGTHGNEQFF	TGCAGCTTATCCGGGACACATGGGAATGAGCAGTTCTTC
.	.	TRBV13	TRBJ2-1	CASSPSSASEQFF	TGTGCCAGCAGCCCCTCTAGTGCCAGTGAGCAGTTCTTC
.	.	TRBV6-5	TRBJ2-7	CASSNRQGGSYEQYF	TGTGCCAGCAGTAACCGACAGGGAGGGTCCTACGAGCAGTACTTC
.	.	TRBV27	TRBJ2-1	CASRPGNLDNEQFF	TGTGCCAGCAGACCAGGGAATCTGGACAATGAGCAGTTCTTC
few	.	TRBV30	TRBJ2-7	CAWRTGYEQYF	TGTGCCTGGAGAACTGGTTACGAGCAGTACTTC
.	TRBD2	TRBV9	TRBJ2-1	CASSHHMTSGINEQFF	TGTGCCAGCAGCCATCATATGACTAGCGGGATAAATGAGCAGTTCTTC
few	.	TRBV2	TRBJ2-7	CASSSPGAEQYF	TGTGCCAGCAGTTCCCCCGGGGCTGAGCAGTACTTC
.	TRBD1	TRBV28	TRBJ1-5	CASSTRTGFGNQPQHF	TGTGCCAGCAGTACCCGGACAGGGTTCGGCAATCAGCCCCAGCATTTT
.	.	TRBV30	TRBJ2-5	CAWKPPGHLGQETQYF	TGTGCCTGGAAACCTCCGGGACACCTTGGCCAAGAGACCCAGTACTTC
.	.	TRBV4-3	TRBJ1-2	CASSQETGRPNGYTF	TGCGCCAGCAGCCAAGAAACTGGCAGGCCTAATGGCTACACCTTC
.	TRBD1	TRBV6-1	TRBJ1-1	CASRDRDRVNTEAFF	TGTGCCAGCAGGGACCGGGACAGGGTGAACACTGAAGCTTTCTTT
.	.	TRBV7-8	TRBJ2-1	CASSLGAGLDEQFF	TGTGCCAGCAGCCTTGGGGCAGGGCTTGATGAGCAGTTCTTC
.	TRBD1	TRBV18	TRBJ2-5	CASSPLEDRAEETQYF	TGTGCCAGCTCACCACTTGAAGACAGGGCTGAAGAGACCCAGTACTTC